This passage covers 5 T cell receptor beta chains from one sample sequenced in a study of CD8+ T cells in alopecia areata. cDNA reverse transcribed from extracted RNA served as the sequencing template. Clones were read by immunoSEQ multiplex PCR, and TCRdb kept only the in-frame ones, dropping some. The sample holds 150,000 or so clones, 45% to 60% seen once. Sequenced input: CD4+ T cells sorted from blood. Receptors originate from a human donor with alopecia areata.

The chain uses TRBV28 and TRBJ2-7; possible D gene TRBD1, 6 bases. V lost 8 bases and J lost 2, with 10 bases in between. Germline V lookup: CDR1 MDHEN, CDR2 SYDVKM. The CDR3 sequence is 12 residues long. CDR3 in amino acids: CASCRGTYEQYF. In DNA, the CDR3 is TGTGCCAGCTGCAGGGGAACCTACGAGCAGTACTTC.

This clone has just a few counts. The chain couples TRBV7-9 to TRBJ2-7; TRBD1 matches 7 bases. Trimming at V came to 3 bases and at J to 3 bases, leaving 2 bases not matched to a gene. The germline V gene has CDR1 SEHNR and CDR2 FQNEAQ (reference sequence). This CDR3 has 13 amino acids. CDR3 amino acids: CASSLDRNYEQYF. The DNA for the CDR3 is TGTGCCAGCAGCTTGGACAGGAACTACGAGCAGTACTTC.

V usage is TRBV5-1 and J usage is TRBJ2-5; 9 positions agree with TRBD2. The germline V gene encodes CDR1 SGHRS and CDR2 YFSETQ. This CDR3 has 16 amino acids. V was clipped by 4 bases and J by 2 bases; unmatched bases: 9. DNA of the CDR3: TGCGCCAGCAGCCCGGAATTGGCGGGAGGGCAAGAGACCCAGTACTTC. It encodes CASSPELAGGQETQYF.

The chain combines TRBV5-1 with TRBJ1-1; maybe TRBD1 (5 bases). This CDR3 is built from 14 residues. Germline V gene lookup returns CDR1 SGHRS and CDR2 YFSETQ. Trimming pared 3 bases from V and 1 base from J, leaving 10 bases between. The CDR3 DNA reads TGCGCCAGCAGCTGGGGGGAACCGAACACTGAAGCTTTCTTT. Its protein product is CASSWGEPNTEAFF. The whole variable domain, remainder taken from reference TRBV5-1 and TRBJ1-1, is KAGVTQTPRYLIKTRGQQVTLSCSPISGHRSVSWYQQTPGQGLQFLFEYFSETQRNKGNFPGRFSGRQFSNSRSEMNVSTLELGDSALYLCASSWGEPNTEAFFGQGTRLTVV.

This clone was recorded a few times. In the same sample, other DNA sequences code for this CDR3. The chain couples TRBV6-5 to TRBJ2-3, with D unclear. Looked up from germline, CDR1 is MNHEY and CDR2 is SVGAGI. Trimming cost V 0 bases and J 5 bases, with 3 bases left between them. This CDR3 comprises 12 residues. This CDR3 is CASSYSRDTQYF. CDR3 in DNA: TGTGCCAGCAGTTACTCGCGAGATACGCAGTATTTT.